This T cell receptor beta chain was captured by sequencing in a study of beta chain features in type 1 diabetes. Study results and limitations: Cells expressing TCR highly could be over-represented by cDNA sequencing. For Type 1 diabetes patients, all four CD4+ subsets carried TCRB CDR3s that were moderately but significantly shorter. Patients' naive, central memory and regulatory TCRB repertoires appeared more alike than those of healthy donors.

Germline values: CDR1 SGHTA, CDR2 FQGNSA. Trimming removed 1 base from V and 2 bases from J, with 15 bases in between. This CDR3 is 16 amino acids long. This clone was seen a few times. What it recognizes is unknown. Isolated RNA was reverse transcribed in full, so expressed TCRB transcripts were sequenced. Several million reads on average were seen across naive, central memory and regulatory T cell samples. Assay used: immunoSEQ multiplex PCR; TCRdb lists only in-frame clones, some missing. The sample yields hundreds of thousands of clones, over 10% seen once. This clonotype was sampled from a man between 18 and 35 years old with type 1 diabetes. Sequencing was carried out using naive CD4+ T cells from blood. This chain connects TRBV7-2 to TRBJ2-7, with D unclear. CDR3 protein: CASSLGPPEGAYEQYF. The DNA of the CDR3 is TGTGCCAGCAGCTTAGGCCCACCCGAAGGAGCCTACGAGCAGTACTTC.